Each of the 3 T cell receptor beta chains below was sequenced from the same sample in a study of blood T cell repertoires in COVID-19. The table came from immunoSEQ multiplex PCR; TCRdb's copy has only in-frame clones and leaves some out. The table shows some 130,000 clones, with about 90% occurring only once. Sequenced input: peripheral blood. The receptors derive from a woman aged 55-69 years with acute or convalescent COVID-19.

The gene calls are TRBV7-2 and TRBJ2-1; TRBD2 matches 8 bases. The V and J ends lost 0 bases and 13 bases, in that order; junction bases with no gene match: 8. This CDR3 is 14 amino acids long. In germline, CDR1 is SGHTA, CDR2 FQGNSA. The CDR3 DNA reads as TGTGCCAGCAGCTTAGCTGGGAATAGCGGGATCCAGTTCTTC. It is translated as CASSLAGNSGIQFF.

DNA of the CDR3: TGTGCCAGCACTGACAGGGTTGAAAAACTGTTTTTT. Protein sequence: CASTDRVEKLFF. The gene calls are TRBV6-6 and TRBJ1-4, with 7 bases matching TRBD1. V shed 7 bases and J 7 bases; nucleotides not matched to a gene: 3. The germline V gene encodes CDR1 MNHNY and CDR2 SVGAGI (reference sequence). This CDR3 comprises 12 residues.

The chain links TRBV7-9 to TRBJ1-1; 8 positions match TRBD1. With 5 bases clipped from V and 4 bases from J, the junction kept 6 bases outside the gene matches. The CDR3 has 14 residues. The germline CDR1 and CDR2 sequences are SEHNR and FQNEAQ (reference sequence). This CDR3 reads CASSGQGDGTEAFF. DNA for the CDR3: TGTGCCAGCAGCGGACAGGGAGATGGCACTGAAGCTTTCTTT.